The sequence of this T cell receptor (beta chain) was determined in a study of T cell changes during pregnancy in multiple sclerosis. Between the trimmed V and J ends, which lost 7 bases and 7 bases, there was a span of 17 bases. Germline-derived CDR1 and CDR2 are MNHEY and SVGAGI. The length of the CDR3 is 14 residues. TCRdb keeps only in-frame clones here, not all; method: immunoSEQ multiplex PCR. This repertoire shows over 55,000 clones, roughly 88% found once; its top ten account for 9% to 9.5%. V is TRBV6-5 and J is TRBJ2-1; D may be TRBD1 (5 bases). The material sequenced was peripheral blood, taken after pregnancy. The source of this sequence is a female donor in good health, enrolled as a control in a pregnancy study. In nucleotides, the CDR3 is TGTGCCAGCACTGACGTCGGGCCAGGGAATGAGCAGTTCTTC. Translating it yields CASTDVGPGNEQFF.